The 20 T cell receptor beta chains in this list originate from one sample, sequenced in a study of cytomegalovirus exposure and HLA in healthy donors. Vbeta (60) and Jbeta (13) primers were used in the PCR. Data came from immunoSEQ multiplex PCR; TCRdb stores just in-frame clones and leaves some out. The data contain about 190,000 clones, 75% to 90% of them singletons. Input material: PBMCs. These TCRs come from a woman between 45 and 60 years old in good health and CMV-seropositive.

This chain links TRBV6-1 with TRBJ1-4; 10 nucleotides align to TRBD1. CDR3 length: 15 amino acids. Germline V lookup: CDR1 MNHNS, CDR2 SASEGT. The V and J ends lost 4 bases and 8 bases, in that order; junction bases with no gene match: 7. This CDR3 is CASSALGQGHEKLFF. The CDR3 coding sequence is TGTGCCAGCAGTGCATTGGGACAGGGGCACGAAAAACTGTTTTTT.

The chain uses TRBV7-2 and TRBJ1-2, with D possibly matching TRBD1 (6 bases). The CDR3 spans 17 residues. Germline CDR1 SGHTA, CDR2 FQGNSA. V was cut by 5 bases and J by 0 bases, with 19 bases left in between. This CDR3 is CASSPPYVGQSNYGYTF. In DNA, the CDR3 is TGTGCCAGCAGCCCCCCTTACGTAGGACAGTCTAACTATGGCTACACCTTC. The whole variable domain, remainder taken from reference TRBV7-2 and TRBJ1-2, is GAGVSQSPSNKVTEKGKDVELRCDPISGHTALYWYRQSLGQGLEFLIYFQGNSAPDKSGLPSDRFSAERTGGSVSTLTIQRTQQEDSAVYLCASSPPYVGQSNYGYTFGSGTRLTVV.

This rearrangement joins TRBV15 to TRBJ1-1; D remains ambiguous. From germline, CDR1 is LNHNV and CDR2 YYDKDF (reference sequence). The CDR3 consists of 13 residues. Trimming removed 3 bases from V and 1 base from J, with 6 bases in between. The CDR3 DNA is TGTGCCACCAGCAGGACTAAGAACACTGAAGCTTTCTTT. The encoded protein is CATSRTKNTEAFF. Looking up the rest from reference TRBV15 and TRBJ1-1 gives the full variable domain: DAMVIQNPRYQVTQFGKPVTLSCSQTLNHNVMYWYQQKSSQAPKLLFHYYDKDFNNEADTPDNFQSRRPNTSFCFLDIRSPGLGDTAMYLCATSRTKNTEAFFGQGTRLTVV.

The rearrangement links TRBV9 to TRBJ2-1; 9 nucleotides line up with TRBD2. CDR3 length: 17 amino acids. With V trimmed by 0 bases and J by 0 bases, 4 bases remained unmatched. Looked up from germline, CDR1 is SGDLS and CDR2 is YYNGEE. CDR3 sequence (DNA): TGTGCCAGCAGCGTAGTTGGCGGGGGGGCCTCCTACAATGAGCAGTTCTTC. It codes for CASSVVGGGASYNEQFF.

This sequence joins TRBV9 and TRBJ1-2; TRBD1 aligns across 7 bases. This CDR3 is built from 13 residues. Germline CDR1 and CDR2: SGDLS and YYNGEE. The V gene end was trimmed by 4 bases and the J gene end by 5 bases; junction bases not matched to a gene: 5. The CDR3 DNA sequence: TGTGCCAGCAGCTCCACAGGGGTGTATGGCTACACCTTC. It is translated as CASSSTGVYGYTF.

The rearrangement uses TRBV29-1 and TRBJ2-5, with TRBD1 matching over 7 bases. The germline V gene encodes CDR1 SQVTM and CDR2 ANQGSEA. This CDR3 spans 14 amino acids. Trimming at V came to 6 bases and at J to 1 base, leaving 8 bases not matched to a gene. DNA for the CDR3: TGCAGCGTGGGGGACAGTAGTATCCAAGAGACCCAGTACTTC. Translation gives CSVGDSSIQETQYF.

The chain employs TRBV6-6 and TRBJ1-2; D call uncertain. Germline V CDR1 and CDR2: MNHNY, SVGAGI (reference sequence). This CDR3 has 12 residues. Trimming stripped 4 bases from V and 7 bases from J, with 10 bases between. The CDR3 DNA sequence: TGTGCCAGCAGTTCATCGACTCGTGGCTACACCTTC. The encoded protein is CASSSSTRGYTF.

CDR3 residues: CASRKLTGGTDTQYF. For the CDR3, the DNA is TGTGCCAGCAGGAAACTGACGGGGGGCACAGATACGCAGTATTTT. The rearrangement uses TRBV6-1 and TRBJ2-3, with D perhaps matching TRBD2 (6 bases). Trimming pared 6 bases from V and 1 base from J, leaving 14 bases between. CDR1 MNHNS and CDR2 SASEGT come from the germline V gene. The CDR3 spans 15 residues.

As to this clone: Within the sample, other DNA sequences also encode this same CDR3. V gene TRBV5-1 combines with J gene TRBJ1-5, with no clear D. The CDR3 runs 14 residues. Germline CDR1 reads SGHRS; CDR2 reads YFSETQ. The ends were cut back, 0 bases at V and 4 bases at J, with 8 bases in the middle. CDR3 DNA sequence: TGCGCCAGCAGCTTGGGTACAGCAAATCAGCCCCAGCATTTT. Its protein product is CASSLGTANQPQHF.

The chain couples TRBV7-9 to TRBJ1-2; D is undetermined. V lost 5 bases, J lost 2 bases, and 6 bases lay in between. This CDR3 is built from 12 residues. Germline V gene lookup returns CDR1 SEHNR and CDR2 FQNEAQ (reference sequence). The CDR3 DNA is TGTGCCAGCAGCCTAAAGAACTATGGCTACACCTTC. The encoded protein is CASSLKNYGYTF.

This clone turned up a few times. The V gene is TRBV27, the J gene TRBJ2-5; D possibly corresponds to TRBD1 (5 bases). Trimming left V 8 bases short and J 0 bases short, with 10 bases between. CDR3 size: 13 residues. In germline, CDR1 is MNHEY, CDR2 SMNVEV (reference sequence). CDR3: CASLDTNQETQYF. In DNA, the CDR3 is TGTGCCAGCCTGGACACCAACCAAGAGACCCAGTACTTC.

This clone has just a few counts. This sequence joins TRBV10-1 and TRBJ2-3; the D gene is possibly TRBD2 (6 bases). Germline loops: CDR1 WNHNN, CDR2 SYGVQD (reference sequence). This CDR3 contains 14 residues. V lost 9 bases and J lost 6, with 19 bases in between. The CDR3 region is CARWMAGPSDTQYF. The CDR3 coding sequence is TGCGCCAGATGGATGGCGGGGCCCTCCGATACGCAGTATTTT.

This clone was counted once. The chain is built from TRBV4-1 and TRBJ2-3; 10 bases are shared with TRBD2. V lost 2 bases and J lost 8; bases outside the gene matches: 10. Per germline, CDR1 MGHRA and CDR2 YSYEKL. CDR3 length: 16 amino acids. This chain's CDR3 is CASSQLSGGPSGTQYF. The DNA of the CDR3 is TGCGCCAGCAGCCAACTTAGCGGGGGGCCCTCGGGTACGCAGTATTTT.

The CDR3 DNA reads TGTGCCAGCAGCACGGGACTAGCGGGGGGCCGTCTCTTCAATGAGCAGTTCTTC. Protein: CASSTGLAGGRLFNEQFF. The chain is built from TRBV13 and TRBJ2-1; TRBD2 matches at 15 bases. Trimming removed 5 bases from V and 6 bases from J; junction bases left unmatched: 11. There are 18 residues in the CDR3. Germline CDR1 is PRHDT and CDR2 is FYEKMQ (reference sequence).

V is TRBV5-1 and J is TRBJ2-2, with 10 bases aligning to TRBD2. The germline V gene has CDR1 SGHRS and CDR2 YFSETQ. The CDR3 is 16 amino acids. J lost 7 bases, V lost 4 bases, and 10 bases had no gene match. The CDR3: CASSKGGLATGGELFF. DNA for the CDR3: TGCGCCAGCAGCAAGGGGGGACTAGCGACGGGCGGGGAGCTGTTTTTT.

The CDR3 DNA reads as TGTGCCAGCGACACCCAGGGGATGAGCAATCAGCCCCAGCATTTT. This codes for CASDTQGMSNQPQHF. The V call is TRBV2, the J call TRBJ1-5; perhaps TRBD1 as D (6 bases). Germline loops: CDR1 SNHLY, CDR2 FYNNEI. Trimming cost V 8 bases and J 1 base, with 15 bases left between them. This CDR3 spans 15 amino acids.

The J gene is TRBJ2-7, the V gene TRBV27, with 10 bases aligning to TRBD2. This CDR3 is built from 14 residues. CDR1 and CDR2 (germline): MNHEY, SMNVEV (reference sequence). The junction had 4 bases not matched to a gene; V was cut back by 7 bases and J by 1 base. In DNA, the CDR3 is TGTGCCAGCACCCGGACTAGCGGATCCTACGAGCAGTACTTC. It yields the protein CASTRTSGSYEQYF.

The chain employs TRBV5-1 and TRBJ2-2; possibly TRBD1 for D (6 bases). This CDR3 spans 15 amino acids. Germline CDR1 is SGHRS and CDR2 is YFSETQ. Trimming shortened V by 7 bases and J by 5 bases, and 18 bases separated the two germline ends. CDR3 sequence: CASCRTALTTGELFF. CDR3 coding DNA: TGCGCCAGCTGCCGGACAGCCCTAACGACCGGGGAGCTGTTTTTT.

This clone was picked up one time. This chain uses TRBV5-4 with TRBJ2-3; D possibly corresponds to TRBD2 (5 bases). Looked up from germline, CDR1 is SGHNT and CDR2 is YYREEE (reference sequence). CDR3 length equals 15 residues. Trimming left V 0 bases short and J 2 bases short, with 10 bases between. Written as DNA, the CDR3 is TGTGCCAGCAGCTTGGCTAGCTTCCCCACAGATACGCAGTATTTT. This codes for CASSLASFPTDTQYF.

The chain employs TRBV6-1 and TRBJ2-2; TRBD1 matches 7 bases. Trimming took 8 bases from V and 0 from J; bases not matched to a gene: 6. The V gene's germline CDR1 is MNHNS and CDR2 SASEGT. The CDR3 runs to 15 residues. The CDR3 region is CASSRDRANTGELFF. The CDR3 region has the DNA TGTGCCAGCTCTCGGGACAGAGCGAACACCGGGGAGCTGTTTTTT.